This T cell receptor (beta chain) was recorded in a study of blood T cell repertoires in COVID-19. Study at large: The study drew acute and convalescent COVID-19 samples from the United States, Italy and Spain. PBMCs, B-cell-depleted T cells, or T cells provided the cDNA or gDNA that made up the material.

Original handling: Estimation of nucleated cell counts was performed using reference gene primer amplification. The protocol was immunoSEQ multiplex PCR, while the TCRdb copy is restricted to in-frame clones and leaves out a portion. V and J calls and clone size are those listed in that table; D and trimming were worked out from the DNA. Altogether about 83,000 clones are present, roughly 87% being singletons, with the ten largest covering 3%. The source of this sequence is a woman aged 50 to 65 with active or convalescent COVID-19. The sample was peripheral blood.

The chain's CDR3 is CAWSYRAVGYTF. In nucleotides, the CDR3 is TGTGCCTGGAGTTACAGGGCCGTTGGCTACACCTTC. The chain has TRBV30 and TRBJ1-2; D is possibly TRBD1 (6 bases). Germline values: CDR1 GTSNPN, CDR2 SVGIG (reference sequence). Between the trimmed V and J ends, which lost 2 bases and 7 bases, there was a span of 11 bases. This CDR3 spans 12 amino acids.